This T cell receptor (beta chain) was sequenced for a study of shared clonotypes between healthy human individuals. The germline V gene encodes CDR1 SGDLS and CDR2 YYNGEE. V lost 3 bases and J 8 bases, leaving 11 bases between the germline ends. This CDR3 has 12 residues. Measured with immunoSEQ multiplex PCR; TCRdb has only the in-frame clones, and not every one. This sample has 850,000 to 1,100,000 clones, with around 77% found just once. J is TRBJ1-2 and V is TRBV9; weak D call: TRBD1 (6 bases). The specimen sequenced was memory CD4+ T cells from PBMCs. Subset described: CD45RA-negative fraction. This sequence originates from a man younger than 30 in good health. Some clones in this sample may be carry-over from other donors' samples. The CDR3 bases are TGTGCCAGCAGCGCGGACAGCGCGGGCTACACCTTC. Protein: CASSADSAGYTF.